This T cell receptor (beta chain) was retrieved from a study of T cell responses to AZD1222 COVID-19 vaccine. Study-level results: Close to half of all spike-specific TCRs reportedly target regions of the variants that are unmutated. Increases in Spike-specific TCR breadth and depth were seen after two AZD1222 doses. Baseline seropositivity characterized only a handful of AZD1222 recipients.

V shed 3 bases, J shed 7 bases, and the junction held 7 bases outside the gene matches. There are 16 residues in the CDR3. Germline-derived CDR1 and CDR2 are SGHVS and FNYEAQ. This table comes from immunoSEQ multiplex PCR, and its TCRdb copy is limited to in-frame clones, with some not included. The sample carries about 160,000 clones, roughly 94% recorded once. As regards this clone: Its specificity is not known.

The gene calls are TRBV7-6 and TRBJ1-6; 9 bases fit TRBD1. The clonotype comes from an adult who received the AZD1222 COVID-19 vaccine. This material consisted of peripheral blood, taken 28 days after the second AZD1222 dose. The CDR3 bases are TGTGCCAGCAGCTTTCGCCCGGGACAGGGAAATTCACCCCTCCACTTT. It is translated as CASSFRPGQGNSPLHF.